One sample yielded the 20 T cell receptor beta chains listed below, sequenced in a study of blood T cell repertoires in COVID-19. The protocol was immunoSEQ multiplex PCR, while the TCRdb copy is restricted to in-frame clones and leaves out a portion. The sample shows tens of thousands of clones, roughly 87% of them seen only once. The sequenced sample was peripheral blood. These receptors were obtained from a man between 60 and 75 years old with active COVID-19.

V gene TRBV6-5 combines with J gene TRBJ1-2; 10 bases are shared with TRBD1. The J segment lost 5 bases and the V segment lost 2 bases, leaving 8 bases of the junction unmatched. The V gene's germline CDR1 is MNHEY and CDR2 SVGAGI. This CDR3 comprises 16 residues. The CDR3 region has the DNA TGTGCCAGCAGTTACACGGACAGGGGGAAGTTTTATGGCTACACCTTC. Its protein is CASSYTDRGKFYGYTF.

The CDR3 coding sequence is TGTGCCAGCAGCTCAACAGGAGGGTCCCAAGAGACCCAGTACTTC. Translation gives CASSSTGGSQETQYF. The V call is TRBV5-6, the J call TRBJ2-5; possible D gene TRBD2, 6 bases. CDR3 size: 15 residues. Germline V gene sequence: CDR1 SGHDT, CDR2 YYEEEE. Between the trimmed V and J ends, which lost 3 bases and 1 base, there was a span of 13 bases.

This chain links TRBV4-1 with TRBJ2-5; 8 bases are a match to TRBD2. Germline V CDR1 and CDR2: MGHRA, YSYEKL. The CDR3 has 17 amino acids. V lost 3 bases, J lost 6 bases, and 15 bases stayed unmatched. The CDR3 nucleotides read TGCGCCAGCAGCCATACCCGTCCCCGGGAGGGGTCCAAGACCCAGTACTTC. Protein product: CASSHTRPREGSKTQYF.

This chain links TRBV19 with TRBJ2-5; TRBD2 is a possible D gene (6 bases). Germline CDR1 and CDR2: LNHDA and SQIVND (reference sequence). The CDR3 contains 12 residues. Trimming took off 5 bases at V and 5 bases at J, with 9 bases between the two ends. The CDR3 is CASSGGSETQYF. CDR3 nucleotides: TGTGCCAGTAGTGGGGGGTCGGAGACCCAGTACTTC.

V and J are TRBV6-2 or TRBV6-3 and TRBJ2-7; tentatively, D is TRBD2 (5 bases). CDR3 size: 14 residues. Looked up from germline, CDR1 is MNHEY and CDR2 is SVGEGT. The V end lost 0 bases, the J end lost 7 bases, and 13 bases lay between the germline ends. The CDR3 region is CASSYSDASGEQYF. The CDR3, as DNA: TGTGCCAGCAGTTACTCGGACGCCTCGGGGGAGCAGTACTTC.

The genes are TRBV28 and TRBJ1-3; D perhaps matches TRBD1 (6 bases). The CDR3 totals 14 residues. Germline lookup yields CDR1 MDHEN and CDR2 SYDVKM. V lost 6 bases to trimming and J lost 4 bases, with 13 bases between them. CDR3 sequence: CASSTQGKGNTIYF. The DNA of the CDR3 is TGTGCCAGCAGCACTCAGGGGAAAGGAAACACCATATATTTT.

V usage is TRBV5-1 and J usage is TRBJ2-2; 8 nucleotides match TRBD2. V was pared by 9 bases and J by 10 bases, with 17 bases of the junction left unmatched. The CDR3 sequence is 15 residues long. The germline V gene encodes CDR1 SGHRS and CDR2 YFSETQ. The CDR3 DNA reads TGCGCCACTACGATTAGTATGGTAGCGGGGTCGGAGCTGTTTTTT. Residues: CATTISMVAGSELFF.

The chain recombines TRBV28 with TRBJ2-5; 7 bases map to TRBD1. Germline CDR1 reads MDHEN; CDR2 reads SYDVKM. CDR3 size: 15 residues. Trimming cost V 5 bases and J 1 base; bases outside gene matches: 7. CDR3 in DNA: TGTGCCAGCAGTAAAGGGACAGCTTTCCAAGAGACCCAGTACTTC. This translates into CASSKGTAFQETQYF.

J is TRBJ2-2 and V is TRBV4-1; the D gene is possibly TRBD2 (6 bases). The CDR3 is made up of 14 amino acids. From germline, CDR1 is MGHRA and CDR2 YSYEKL. V lost 4 bases and J lost 5, with 11 bases in between. The CDR3 sequence: CASSLTSGTGELFF. CDR3 bases: TGCGCCAGCAGCCTGACTAGTGGGACCGGGGAGCTGTTTTTT.

This clone came up once. The chain recombines TRBV6-6 with TRBJ2-5, with TRBD2 matching over 10 bases. Germline V gene lookup returns CDR1 MNHNY and CDR2 SVGAGI (reference sequence). V shed 5 bases, J shed 4 bases, and the junction held 16 bases outside the gene matches. CDR3 size: 18 residues. CDR3 in amino acids: CASSLRASGRGGRETQYF. The DNA for the CDR3 is TGTGCCAGCAGTCTCCGGGCTAGCGGGAGAGGGGGGAGAGAGACCCAGTACTTC.

The chain uses TRBV4-3 and TRBJ2-1; 11 positions match TRBD2. V lost 3 bases, J lost 4 bases, and 5 bases stayed unmatched. The CDR3 spans 16 residues. Germline CDR1 reads LGHNA; CDR2 reads YSLEER. The CDR3 nucleotides read TGCGCCAGCAGCCAGGGGACTAGCGGCTTATACAATGAGCAGTTCTTC. This sequence encodes CASSQGTSGLYNEQFF.

This chain links TRBV4-2 with TRBJ2-4; tentative D call: TRBD1 (6 bases). Deletions cut 0 bases from V and 1 base from J, with 16 bases between. Germline CDR1 reads LGHNA; CDR2 reads YNFKEQ. This CDR3 contains 18 residues. CDR3 region: CASSQDGIQGFAKNIQYF. In nucleotides, the CDR3 is TGTGCCAGCAGCCAAGATGGGATACAGGGTTTCGCCAAAAACATTCAGTACTTC.

The chain couples TRBV19 to TRBJ1-1; D unclear. Looked up from germline, CDR1 is LNHDA and CDR2 is SQIVND (reference sequence). Deletions cut 7 bases from V and 3 bases from J, with 18 bases between. CDR3 length: 15 amino acids. CDR3 nucleotide sequence: TGTGCCAGTAAAAGAGGGTTGTTTCGCGACACTGAAGCTTTCTTT. Translation gives CASKRGLFRDTEAFF.

The sample holds one count of this clone. The chain couples TRBV28 to TRBJ2-1; TRBD2 agrees at 7 bases. V was pared by 1 base and J by 8 bases, with 14 bases of the junction left unmatched. The CDR3 is 17 amino acids. Germline V gene data show CDR1 as MDHEN and CDR2 as SYDVKM. CDR3 region: CASSLSLGVAGGYEQFF. The CDR3 DNA is TGTGCCAGCAGTTTATCTCTGGGGGTAGCGGGCGGATATGAGCAGTTCTTC.

The chain recombines TRBV29-1 with TRBJ2-7; 8 nucleotides agree with TRBD1. The J segment lost 6 bases and the V segment lost 4 bases, leaving 5 bases of the junction unmatched. This CDR3 has 12 residues. From germline, CDR1 is SQVTM and CDR2 ANQGSEA. DNA for the CDR3: TGCAGCGTTGGCACACAGGGGGTCGAGCAGTACTTC. Its protein is CSVGTQGVEQYF.

This chain links TRBV29-1 with TRBJ1-1; D is undetermined. The CDR3 consists of 11 residues. V was clipped by 4 bases and J by 4 bases, with 7 bases between them. The V gene's germline CDR1 is SQVTM and CDR2 ANQGSEA. CDR3 loop: CSVVPSTEAFF. CDR3 sequence (DNA): TGCAGCGTTGTTCCGAGCACTGAAGCTTTCTTT. The complete variable domain, with remaining parts taken from reference TRBV29-1 and TRBJ1-1, reads SAVISQKPSRDICQRGTSLTIQCQVDSQVTMMFWYRQQPGQSLTLIATANQGSEATYESGFVIDKFPISRPNLTFSTLTVSNMSPEDSSIYLCSVVPSTEAFFGQGTRLTVV.

This chain uses TRBV27 with TRBJ2-5; 9 positions match TRBD2. CDR1 and CDR2 (germline): MNHEY, SMNVEV (reference sequence). Trimming cost V 2 bases and J 5 bases; bases outside gene matches: 6. This CDR3 comprises 15 residues. In DNA, the CDR3 is TGTGCCAGCAGTTTAGGAGGACTAGCGTGGGAGACCCAGTACTTC. The encoded protein is CASSLGGLAWETQYF.

The V call is TRBV3-1 (or the pseudogene TRBV3-2), the J call TRBJ2-7; tentative D call: TRBD2 (5 bases). V was trimmed by 4 bases and J by 3 bases, leaving 13 bases between them. This CDR3 comprises 14 residues. Germline lookup yields CDR1 LGHDT and CDR2 YNNKEL (reference sequence). Written as DNA, the CDR3 is TGTGCCAGCAGCCTCATGCCGGGGAGCTACGAGCAGTACTTC. It codes for CASSLMPGSYEQYF.

V usage is TRBV28 and J usage is TRBJ2-7, with 9 positions matching TRBD2. CDR3 size: 16 residues. The ends lost 5 bases at V and 1 base at J; junction bases unmatched: 9. From germline, CDR1 is MDHEN and CDR2 SYDVKM. CDR3 in DNA: TGTGCCAGCAGTAACCGGTTTAGCGGGAGTTCCTACGAGCAGTACTTC. Its protein is CASSNRFSGSSYEQYF.

The V and J genes are TRBV9 and TRBJ2-1; D gene unclear. Trimming shortened V by 2 bases and J by 0 bases, and 9 bases separated the two germline ends. Germline V gene lookup returns CDR1 SGDLS and CDR2 YYNGEE. The CDR3 is 15 amino acids. The CDR3, as DNA: TGTGCCAGCAGCGTTACGTGGAGCTCCTACAATGAGCAGTTCTTC. This sequence encodes CASSVTWSSYNEQFF. Together with reference TRBV9 and TRBJ2-1, the CDR3 gives the full variable domain: DSGVTQTPKHLITATGQRVTLRCSPRSGDLSVYWYQQSLDQGLQFLIQYYNGEERAKGNILERFSAQQFPDLHSELNLSSLELGDSALYFCASSVTWSSYNEQFFGPGTRLTVL.